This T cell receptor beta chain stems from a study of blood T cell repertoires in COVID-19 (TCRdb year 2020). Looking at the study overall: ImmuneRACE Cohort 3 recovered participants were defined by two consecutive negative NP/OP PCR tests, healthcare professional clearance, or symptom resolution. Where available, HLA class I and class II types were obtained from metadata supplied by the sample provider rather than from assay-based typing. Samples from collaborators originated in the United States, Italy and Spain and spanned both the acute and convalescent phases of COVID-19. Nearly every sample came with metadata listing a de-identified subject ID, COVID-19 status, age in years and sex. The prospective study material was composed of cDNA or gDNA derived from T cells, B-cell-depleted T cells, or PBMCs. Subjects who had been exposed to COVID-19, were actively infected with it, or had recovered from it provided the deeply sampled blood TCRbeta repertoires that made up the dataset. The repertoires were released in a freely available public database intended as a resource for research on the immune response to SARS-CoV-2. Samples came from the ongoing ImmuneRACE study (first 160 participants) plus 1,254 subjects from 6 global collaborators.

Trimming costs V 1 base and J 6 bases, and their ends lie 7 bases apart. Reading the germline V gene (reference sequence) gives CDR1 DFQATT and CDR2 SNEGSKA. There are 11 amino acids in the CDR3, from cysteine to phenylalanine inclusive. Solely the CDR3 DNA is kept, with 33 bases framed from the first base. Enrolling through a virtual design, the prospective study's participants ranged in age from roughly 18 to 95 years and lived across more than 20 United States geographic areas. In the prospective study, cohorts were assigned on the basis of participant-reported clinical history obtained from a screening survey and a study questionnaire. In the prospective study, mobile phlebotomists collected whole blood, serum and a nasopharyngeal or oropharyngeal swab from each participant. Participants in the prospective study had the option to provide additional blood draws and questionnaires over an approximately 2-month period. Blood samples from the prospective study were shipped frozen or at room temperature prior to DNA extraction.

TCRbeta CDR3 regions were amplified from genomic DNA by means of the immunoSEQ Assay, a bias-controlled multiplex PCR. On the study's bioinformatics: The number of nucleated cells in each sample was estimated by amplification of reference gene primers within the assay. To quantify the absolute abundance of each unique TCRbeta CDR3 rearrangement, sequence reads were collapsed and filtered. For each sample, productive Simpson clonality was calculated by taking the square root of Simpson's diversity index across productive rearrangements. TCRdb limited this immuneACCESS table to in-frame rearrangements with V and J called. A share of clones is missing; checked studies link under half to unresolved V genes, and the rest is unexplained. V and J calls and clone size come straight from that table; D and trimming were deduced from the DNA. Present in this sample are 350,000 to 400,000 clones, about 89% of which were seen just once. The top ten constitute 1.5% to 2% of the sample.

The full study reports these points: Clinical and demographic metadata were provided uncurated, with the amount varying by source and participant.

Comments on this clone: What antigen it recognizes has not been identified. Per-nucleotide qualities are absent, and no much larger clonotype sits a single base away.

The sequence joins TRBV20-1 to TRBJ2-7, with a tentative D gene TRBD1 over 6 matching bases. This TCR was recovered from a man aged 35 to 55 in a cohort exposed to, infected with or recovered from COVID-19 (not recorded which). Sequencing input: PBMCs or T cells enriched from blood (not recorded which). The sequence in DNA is TGCAGTGCTAGAGCCAGGGGCGAGCAGTACTTC. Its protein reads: CSARARGEQYF.